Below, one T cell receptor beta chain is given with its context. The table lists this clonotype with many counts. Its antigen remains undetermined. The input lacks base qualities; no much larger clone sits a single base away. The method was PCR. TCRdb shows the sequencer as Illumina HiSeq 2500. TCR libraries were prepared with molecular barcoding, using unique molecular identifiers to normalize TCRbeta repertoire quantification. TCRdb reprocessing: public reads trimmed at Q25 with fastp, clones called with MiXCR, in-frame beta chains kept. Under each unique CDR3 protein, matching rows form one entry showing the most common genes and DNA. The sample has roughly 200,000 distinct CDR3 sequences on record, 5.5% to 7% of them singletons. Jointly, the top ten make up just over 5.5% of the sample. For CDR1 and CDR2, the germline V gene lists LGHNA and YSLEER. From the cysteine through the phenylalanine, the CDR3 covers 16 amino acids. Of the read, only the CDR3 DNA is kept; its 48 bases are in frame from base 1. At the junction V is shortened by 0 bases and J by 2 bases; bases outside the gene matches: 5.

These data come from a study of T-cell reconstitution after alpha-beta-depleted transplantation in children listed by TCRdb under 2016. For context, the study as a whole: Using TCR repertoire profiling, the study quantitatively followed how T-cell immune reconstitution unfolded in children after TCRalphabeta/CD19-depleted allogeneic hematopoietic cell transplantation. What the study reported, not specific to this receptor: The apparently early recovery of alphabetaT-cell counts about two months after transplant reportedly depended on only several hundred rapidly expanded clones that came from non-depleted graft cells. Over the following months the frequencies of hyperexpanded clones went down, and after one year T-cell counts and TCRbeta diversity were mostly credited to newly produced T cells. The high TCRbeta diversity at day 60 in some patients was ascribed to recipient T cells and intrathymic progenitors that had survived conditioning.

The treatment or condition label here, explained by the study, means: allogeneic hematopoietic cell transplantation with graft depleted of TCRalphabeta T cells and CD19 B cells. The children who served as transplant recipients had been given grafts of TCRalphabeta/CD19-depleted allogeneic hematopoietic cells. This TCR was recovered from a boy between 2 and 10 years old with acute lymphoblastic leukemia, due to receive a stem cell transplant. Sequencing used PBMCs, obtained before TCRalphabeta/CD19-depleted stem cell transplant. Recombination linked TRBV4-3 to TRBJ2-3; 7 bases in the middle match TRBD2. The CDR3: CASSQDSRDYTDTQYF. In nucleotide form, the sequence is TGCGCCAGCAGCCAAGATTCCCGGGACTACACAGATACGCAGTATTTT.